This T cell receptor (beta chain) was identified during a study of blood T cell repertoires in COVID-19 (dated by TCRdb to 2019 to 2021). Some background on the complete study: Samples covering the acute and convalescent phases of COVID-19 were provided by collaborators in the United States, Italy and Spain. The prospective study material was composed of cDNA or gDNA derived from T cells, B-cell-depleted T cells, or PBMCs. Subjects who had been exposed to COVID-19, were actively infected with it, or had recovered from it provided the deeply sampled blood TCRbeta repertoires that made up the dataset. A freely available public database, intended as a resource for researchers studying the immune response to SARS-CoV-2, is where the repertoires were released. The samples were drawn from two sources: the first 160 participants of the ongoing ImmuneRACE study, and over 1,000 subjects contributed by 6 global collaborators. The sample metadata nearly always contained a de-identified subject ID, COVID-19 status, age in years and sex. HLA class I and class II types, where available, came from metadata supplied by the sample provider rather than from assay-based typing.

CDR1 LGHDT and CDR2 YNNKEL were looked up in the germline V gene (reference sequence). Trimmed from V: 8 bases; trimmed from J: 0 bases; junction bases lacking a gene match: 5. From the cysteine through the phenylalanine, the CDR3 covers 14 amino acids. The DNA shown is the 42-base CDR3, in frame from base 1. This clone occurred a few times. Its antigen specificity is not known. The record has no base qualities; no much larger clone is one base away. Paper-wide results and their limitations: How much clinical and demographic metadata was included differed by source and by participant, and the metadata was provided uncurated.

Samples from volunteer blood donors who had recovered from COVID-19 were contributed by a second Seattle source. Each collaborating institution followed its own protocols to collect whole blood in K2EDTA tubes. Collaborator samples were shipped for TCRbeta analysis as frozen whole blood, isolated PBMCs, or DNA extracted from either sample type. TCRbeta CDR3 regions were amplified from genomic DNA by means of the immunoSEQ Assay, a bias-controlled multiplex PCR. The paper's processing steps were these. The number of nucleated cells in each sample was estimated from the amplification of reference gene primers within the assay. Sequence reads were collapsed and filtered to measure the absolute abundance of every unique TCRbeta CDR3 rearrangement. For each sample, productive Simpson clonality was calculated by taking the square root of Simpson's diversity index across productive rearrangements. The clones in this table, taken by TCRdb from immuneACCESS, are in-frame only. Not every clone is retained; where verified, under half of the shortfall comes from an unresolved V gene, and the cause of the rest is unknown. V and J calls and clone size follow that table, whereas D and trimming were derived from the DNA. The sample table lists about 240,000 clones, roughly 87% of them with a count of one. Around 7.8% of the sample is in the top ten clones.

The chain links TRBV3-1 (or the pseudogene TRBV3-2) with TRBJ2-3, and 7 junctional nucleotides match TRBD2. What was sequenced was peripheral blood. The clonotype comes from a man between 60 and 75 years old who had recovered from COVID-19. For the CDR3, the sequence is CASRGEDSTDTQYF. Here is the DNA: TGTGCCAGCCGGGGGGAGGATAGCACAGATACGCAGTATTTT.